The rows below give T cell receptor beta chains drawn from one sample of a study of cytomegalovirus exposure and HLA in healthy donors. The assay was immunoSEQ multiplex PCR, and TCRdb's table has in-frame clones only and misses some. This sample has 75,000 to 90,000 clones, with 63% found just once. Sequenced: PBMCs. The receptors were sampled from a woman in her thirties or forties in good health and CMV-seropositive. Both conserved end residues are part of each CDR3. D genes are given only for firm matches. The size field is filled for only some rows; it gives once, few, many or a size class.

NA	TRBJ2-7	TRBV28	NA	TGTGCCAGCCAACGACTCGGGTACGAGCAGTACTTC	CASQRLGYEQYF
NA	TRBJ2-7	TRBV28	NA	TGTGCCAGCAGTTTGAGGGAGTGGGTGGGGTACGTGGAGCAGTACTTC	CASSLREWVGYVEQYF
NA	TRBJ1-2	TRBV5-6	NA	TGTGCCAGCAGCTTGGCTCTTTATGGCTACACCTTC	CASSLALYGYTF
NA	TRBJ1-1	TRBV9	NA	TGTGCCAGCAGTCGAGGGGAGGGCACTGAAGCTTTCTTT	CASSRGEGTEAFF
TRBD2	TRBJ2-1	TRBV27	NA	TGTGCCAGCAGTTTTCGGGGACTAGCGGGAGCTGAGCAGTTCTTC	CASSFRGLAGAEQFF
NA	TRBJ2-1	TRBV29-1	NA	TGCAGCGTTGAAGATCTTCGGGTTGAGCAGTTCTTC	CSVEDLRVEQFF
TRBD1	TRBJ2-7	TRBV5-6	few	TGTGCCAGCAGCTTGGTGGGACAGGGGGCGATGCACGAGCAGTACTTC	CASSLVGQGAMHEQYF
TRBD1	TRBJ1-4	TRBV7-6	once	TGTGCCAGCAGCTTAGGGGGACAGACGTCAGAAAAACTGTTTTTT	CASSLGGQTSEKLFF
TRBD1	TRBJ1-2	TRBV7-9	NA	TGTGCCAGCAGCCCGGGACAGCAGAGCTATGGCTACACCTTC	CASSPGQQSYGYTF
NA	TRBJ1-1	TRBV7-9	few	TGTGCCAGCAGCCCCGGGGGGGCCCGAGGGGGCACTGAAGCTTTCTTT	CASSPGGARGGTEAFF
NA	TRBJ1-1	TRBV18	NA	TGTGCCAGCTCGCGGAGGACGGGGGAGGGCACTGAAGCTTTCTTT	CASSRRTGEGTEAFF
NA	TRBJ1-6	TRBV5-1	NA	TGCGCCAGCAGCTTGGGGAGGGTGCCGCGTAATTCACCCCTCCACTTT	CASSLGRVPRNSPLHF
NA	TRBJ1-1	TRBV6-1	NA	TGTGCCAGCAGTGTCCGGACGGACTCGTATGCTTTCTTT	CASSVRTDSYAFF
NA	TRBJ1-2	TRBV30	NA	TGTGCCTGGAATAGGGCGGAGGGCGGCTACACCTTC	CAWNRAEGGYTF
NA	TRBJ2-5	TRBV19	NA	TGTGCCAGTAGTCCCGAAGGGGCAGGGACTTGGACCCAGTACTTC	CASSPEGAGTWTQYF
NA	TRBJ1-4	TRBV27	NA	TGTGCCAGCAGTCGCGGGAGGGGTGAAAAACTGTTTTTT	CASSRGRGEKLFF
NA	TRBJ1-4	TRBV28	NA	TGTGCCAGCAGTCTCTACAGAGCAACTAATGAAAAACTGTTTTTT	CASSLYRATNEKLFF
NA	TRBJ1-5	TRBV30	NA	TGTGCCTGGAGTGCCGGGACACCTTATCAGCCCCAGCATTTT	CAWSAGTPYQPQHF
TRBD1	TRBJ2-7	TRBV28	NA	TGTGCCAGCAGTTGGAGACCGACAGGGGTCGGCGAGCAGTACTTC	CASSWRPTGVGEQYF
TRBD2	TRBJ2-3	TRBV6-4	few	TGTGCCAGCAGTGACTCTGCGGGAGGGATGGATACGCAGTATTTT	CASSDSAGGMDTQYF
NA	TRBJ2-6	TRBV4-1	NA	TGCGCCAGCAGCCAAGACCCAGGAACGAGGGTAGGAGGCTCTGGGGCCAACGTCCTGACTTTC	CASSQDPGTRVGGSGANVLTF
TRBD1	TRBJ1-4	TRBV28	NA	TGTGCCAGCGGGGGGACAGGGGGCGAAAAACTGTTTTTT	CASGGTGGEKLFF
NA	TRBJ2-3	TRBV29-1	NA	TGCAGCGTTTTACAGGGTAGCACAGATACGCAGTATTTT	CSVLQGSTDTQYF
TRBD1	TRBJ1-2	TRBV7-9	NA	TGTTCCAGCAGCCCAGGACAGGGCGGCTACACCTTC	CSSSPGQGGYTF